The sequence of this T cell receptor beta chain was determined in a study of memory CD4+ T cells and cytomegalovirus serostatus. Study-wide findings and caveats: Of 164 reported CMV TCRbeta sequences, 55 to 80 were found in memory CD4+ repertoires.

The CDR3 has 16 amino acids. The germline gives CDR1 LNHDA, CDR2 SQIVND (reference sequence). The trim removed 1 base at V and 5 bases at J, leaving 5 bases unmatched. Profiling relied on immunoSEQ multiplex PCR, and the TCRdb table lists in-frame clones only, not all of them. The repertoire holds tens of thousands of clones, with around four fifths as singletons. Single viable CD3+CD4+CD8-CD45RO+ cells were sorted as the memory CD4+ T cells. Points on this clone: Its antigen is unidentified.

Sequencing was done on a sample of memory CD4+ T cells from blood. This sequence originates from an adult in good health and CMV-seronegative. This sequence joins TRBV19 and TRBJ2-5; TRBD1 matches at 12 bases. The CDR3 spells CASSIAGTGGRETQYF. CDR3 DNA: TGTGCCAGTAGTATAGCGGGGACAGGGGGCCGGGAGACCCAGTACTTC.